The rows below give T cell receptor beta chains drawn from one sample of a study of radiotherapy plus CTLA-4 blockade in lung cancer. The data were produced by immunoSEQ multiplex PCR, yet TCRdb's version contains in-frame clones alone and is incomplete. The table records approximately 100,000 clones, 70% to 90% of them present only once. The sample was peripheral blood, taken from a patient treated with radiotherapy plus ipilimumab. The receptors shown here come from a human donor with non-small cell lung cancer that progressed on radiotherapy plus ipilimumab. Some clones in this sample may be carry-over from other donors' samples. Both conserved end residues are part of each CDR3. Not every row has a clone size; where given, it reads once, few, many or a size class.

V gene,clone size,J gene,CDR3 protein
TRBV7-9,-,TRBJ2-3,CASSLVLIDTQYF
TRBV5-1,-,TRBJ1-6,CASSLEGSLPNPPLHF
TRBV13,-,TRBJ2-3,CATHERGTQMHTDTQYF
TRBV30,-,TRBJ2-2,CAWSVGTSGGIAGELFF
TRBV10-2,-,TRBJ2-1,CASSDRGHYNEQFF
TRBV28,few,TRBJ2-7,CASSFSPGQGLGEQYF
TRBV4-2,-,TRBJ1-3,CASSQGESGNTIYF
TRBV4-3,few,TRBJ1-4,CASSQGRNNEKLFF
TRBV6-5,-,TRBJ1-1,CASSPRDLGKSF
TRBV6-1,once,TRBJ1-4,CASSGKDRGEKLFF
TRBV28,-,TRBJ2-7,CASSLWGGVSYEQYF
TRBV5-1,once,TRBJ2-5,CASSLALAGGLETQYF
TRBV5-1,-,TRBJ2-7,CASSLALGAGRVHEQYF
TRBV15,once,TRBJ1-1,CATSRDSEFTEAFF
TRBV18,-,TRBJ2-7,CASSRPGTSGGANEQYF
TRBV18,-,TRBJ1-3,CASSPPGQGAGNTIYF
TRBV5-4,-,TRBJ1-1,CASSVDRVLVTEAFF
TRBV19,few,TRBJ2-1,CASSAGRQGGGYNEQFF
TRBV5-1,once,TRBJ2-3,CASSLAGGAGTDTQYF
TRBV30,-,TRBJ1-4,CAWSASPATNEKLFF
TRBV30,once,TRBJ1-4,CAWSGGPDRSTEKLFF
TRBV4-3,few,TRBJ2-1,CASSLDSPYYNEQFF
TRBV5-1,-,TRBJ2-7,CASSLMGILYEQYF